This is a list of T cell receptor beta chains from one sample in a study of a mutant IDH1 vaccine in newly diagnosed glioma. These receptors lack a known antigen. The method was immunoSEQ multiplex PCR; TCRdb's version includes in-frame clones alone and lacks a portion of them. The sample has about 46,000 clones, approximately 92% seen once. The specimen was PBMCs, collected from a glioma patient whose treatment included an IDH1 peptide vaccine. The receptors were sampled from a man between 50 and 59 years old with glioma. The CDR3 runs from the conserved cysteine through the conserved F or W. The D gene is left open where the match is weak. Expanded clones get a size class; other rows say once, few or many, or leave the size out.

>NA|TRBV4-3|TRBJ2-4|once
TGCGCCAGCAGCCAGCAGGGGGGCAAAAACATTCAGTACTTC
CASSQQGGKNIQYF
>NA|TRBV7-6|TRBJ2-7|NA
TGTGCCAGCAGCTTAGCGTCAGGATTCTACTACGAGCAGTACTTC
CASSLASGFYYEQYF
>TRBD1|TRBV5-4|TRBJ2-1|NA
TGTGCCAGCAGCCCTGGGCAGGGGGCGCGATATGGGCAGTTCTTC
CASSPGQGARYGQFF
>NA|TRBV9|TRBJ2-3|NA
TGTGCCAGCAGCCCAACTAGCCAATCCAGCACAGATACGCAGTATTTT
CASSPTSQSSTDTQYF
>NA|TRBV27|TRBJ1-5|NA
TGTGCCAGTGGCGGGGTGCGCGGCAATCAGCCCCAGCATTTT
CASGGVRGNQPQHF
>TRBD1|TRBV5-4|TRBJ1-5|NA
TGTGCCAGCAGCTTGAGGATTCCTCAGGGGGCGTCGGGCAATCAGCCCCAGCATTTT
CASSLRIPQGASGNQPQHF
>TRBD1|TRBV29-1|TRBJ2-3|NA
TGCAGCGTTGCTAACAGGGGAGCTAGCACAGATACGCAGTATTTT
CSVANRGASTDTQYF
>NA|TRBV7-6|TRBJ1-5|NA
TGTGCCAGCAGCTTAAGCTTCGGAGACAATCAGCCCCAGCATTTT
CASSLSFGDNQPQHF
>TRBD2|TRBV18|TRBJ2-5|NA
TGTGCCAGCTCACCCTTAGCGGGAGAAGAGACCCAGTACTTC
CASSPLAGEETQYF
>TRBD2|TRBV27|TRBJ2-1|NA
TGTGCCAGCAGCTCCGGGACTAGCGGGGACAATGAGCAGTTCTTC
CASSSGTSGDNEQFF
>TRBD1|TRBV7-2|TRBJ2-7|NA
TGTGCCAGCAGCTTAGACTCGGGACAGGGTTCGTGGGAGCAGTACTTC
CASSLDSGQGSWEQYF
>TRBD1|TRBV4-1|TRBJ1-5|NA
TGCGCCAGCAGCCAGGACAGGGCTAATCAGCCCCAGCATTTT
CASSQDRANQPQHF
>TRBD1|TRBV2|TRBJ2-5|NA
TGTGCCAGCAGTGAACAGGGGGAAGAGACCCAGTACTTC
CASSEQGEETQYF
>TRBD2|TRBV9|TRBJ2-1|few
TGTGCCAGCGAGAGGGGACTAGCGGGAGTTGAGCAGTTCTTC
CASERGLAGVEQFF
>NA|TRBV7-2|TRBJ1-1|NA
TGTGCCAGCAGCTTAGGTCCCGGGACGGCCGCTTTT
CASSLGPGTAAF
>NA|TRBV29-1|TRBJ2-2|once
TGCAGCGTTGAACCTTGGTTGGGAGGGGAGCTGTTTTTT
CSVEPWLGGELFF
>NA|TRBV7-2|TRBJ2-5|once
TGTGCCAGCAGCCTCAGGGTAGTAGAGACCCAGTACTTC
CASSLRVVETQYF
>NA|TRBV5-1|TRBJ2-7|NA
TGCGCCAGCAGCGGGGGACACCAGGGCACGGGGGAGCAGTACTTC
CASSGGHQGTGEQYF
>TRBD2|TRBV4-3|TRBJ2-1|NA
TGCGCCAGCAGCCAAGATAACGGGGGGGCCGATGAGCAGTTCTTC
CASSQDNGGADEQFF
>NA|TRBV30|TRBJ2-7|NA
TGTGCCTGGAGTGTATTTATGCGGGACCGTTACGAGCAGTACTTC
CAWSVFMRDRYEQYF
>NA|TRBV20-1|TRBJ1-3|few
TGCAGTGCTAGTGATGGAAACACCATATATTTT
CSASDGNTIYF
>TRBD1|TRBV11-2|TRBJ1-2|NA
TGTGCCAGCGGCGAGGGACAGGGCTATGGCTACACCTTC
CASGEGQGYGYTF
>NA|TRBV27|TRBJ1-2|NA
TGTGCCAGCAGAACGGGACCGGCTAACTATGGCTACACCTTC
CASRTGPANYGYTF
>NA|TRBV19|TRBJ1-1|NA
TGTGCCAGTAGTAAAAGGACAGCCCTAGGGGTGTTGAACACTGAAGCTTTCTTT
CASSKRTALGVLNTEAFF
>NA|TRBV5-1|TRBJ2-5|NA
TGCGCCAGCAGCTTGGGAAACCGAGAGACCCAGTACTTC
CASSLGNRETQYF
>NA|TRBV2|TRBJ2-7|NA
TGTGCCAGCACCCGAGCCTCCTACGAGCAGTACTTC
CASTRASYEQYF
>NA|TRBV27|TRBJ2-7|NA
TGTGCCAGCAGTTTTACCGGGGTCGAGCAGTACTTC
CASSFTGVEQYF
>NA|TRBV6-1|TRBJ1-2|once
TGTGCCAGCAGTTCCAGCAGGGCGGTTTTCACCTTC
CASSSSRAVFTF
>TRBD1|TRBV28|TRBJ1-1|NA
TGTGCCACCATCGACAGGGCGAACACTGAAGCTTTCTTT
CATIDRANTEAFF
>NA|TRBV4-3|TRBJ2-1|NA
TGCGCCAGCAGCCAAGCTTCTTCCGCAGGAATCGGCTACAATGAGCAGTTCTTC
CASSQASSAGIGYNEQFF
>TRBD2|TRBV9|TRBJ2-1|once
TGTGCCAGCAGCGTAGGGCTAGCGGGGGTCATGGGTGAGCAGTTCTTC
CASSVGLAGVMGEQFF
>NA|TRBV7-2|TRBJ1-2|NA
TGTGCCAGCAGCCGCGACCCGGGTAAGGATGGCTACACCTTC
CASSRDPGKDGYTF
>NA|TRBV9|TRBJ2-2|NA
TGTGCCAGCAGCGACGGCCGGGGGACCGGGGAGCTGTTTTTT
CASSDGRGTGELFF
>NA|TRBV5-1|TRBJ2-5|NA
TGCGCCAGCAGTCCGGCGTACCAAGAGACCCAGTACTTC
CASSPAYQETQYF
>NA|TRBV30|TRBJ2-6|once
TGTGCCTGGAACTCAGGGACTGGGGCCAACGTCCTGACTTTC
CAWNSGTGANVLTF
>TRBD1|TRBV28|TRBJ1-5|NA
TGTGCCAGCAGTCCTCAAAGGGGGCGCGTCCAGCCCCAGCATTTT
CASSPQRGRVQPQHF
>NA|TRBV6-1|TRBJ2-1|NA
TGTGCCAGCAGTCAGAACCAGGGGAGATATGAGCAGTTCTTC
CASSQNQGRYEQFF
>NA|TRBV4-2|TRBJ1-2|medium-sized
TGTGCCAGCAGCCAACGGGGGCAGGCGAACTATGGCTACACCTTC
CASSQRGQANYGYTF
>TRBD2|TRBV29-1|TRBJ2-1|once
TGCAGCGCCTCGACTAGCGGGAGCTACAATGAGCAGTTCTTC
CSASTSGSYNEQFF
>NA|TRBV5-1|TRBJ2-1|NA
TGCGCCAGCAGCCGGGGAGACAATGAGCAGTTCTTC
CASSRGDNEQFF
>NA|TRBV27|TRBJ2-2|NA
TGTGCCAGCAGTTTATACATGAGGGCCGACACCGGGGAGCTGTTTTTT
CASSLYMRADTGELFF
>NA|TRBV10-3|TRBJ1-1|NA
TGTGCCATCAGTGAGGGTTTGAACACTGAAGCTTTCTTT
CAISEGLNTEAFF
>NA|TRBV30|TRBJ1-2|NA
TGTGCCTGGAGCCGAAGAGGGGTACAAGCTAACTATGGCTACACCTTC
CAWSRRGVQANYGYTF
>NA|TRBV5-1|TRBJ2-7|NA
TGCGCCAGCAGCTTGCTCGGTCGGAGTTCCTACGAGCAGTACTTC
CASSLLGRSSYEQYF
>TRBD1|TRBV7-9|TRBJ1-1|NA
TGTGCCAGCAGCTTGTCGACAGGGGGCTCCGGCACTGAAGCTTTCTTT
CASSLSTGGSGTEAFF
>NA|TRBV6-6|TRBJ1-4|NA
TGTGCCAGCAGTTACCGGAGACAGCATAATGAAAAACTGTTTTTT
CASSYRRQHNEKLFF
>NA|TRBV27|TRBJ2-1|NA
TGTGCCAGCAGTCGTATCGGGGGCAGGGAGTTCTTC
CASSRIGGREFF
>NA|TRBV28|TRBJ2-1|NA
TGTGCCAGCAGCAAGTCAGGGATGTCATACAATGAGCAGTTCTTC
CASSKSGMSYNEQFF
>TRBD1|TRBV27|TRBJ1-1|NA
TGTGCCAGCAGTTTGAACAGGGGGACGACTGAAGCTTTCTTT
CASSLNRGTTEAFF
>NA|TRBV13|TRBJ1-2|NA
TGTGCCAGCAGCCAACAGGAACGGGGCTACACCTTC
CASSQQERGYTF
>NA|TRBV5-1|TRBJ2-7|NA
TGCGCCAGCAGTCGGACGTCCTACGAGCAGTACTTC
CASSRTSYEQYF
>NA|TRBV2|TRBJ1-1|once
TGTGCCAGCAAGTATGAGGGCGGAGGTACTGAAGCTTTCTTT
CASKYEGGGTEAFF
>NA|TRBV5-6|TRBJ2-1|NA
TGTGCCAGCAGCCGGCCGGGAAGCTCCTACAATGAGCAGTTCTTC
CASSRPGSSYNEQFF
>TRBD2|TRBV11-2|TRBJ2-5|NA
TGTGCCAGCAGCTGGGTGACTAGCGAAGAGACCCAGTACTTC
CASSWVTSEETQYF